Listed here are 21 T cell receptor beta chains from one sample, sequenced in a study of T-cell reconstitution after alpha-beta-depleted transplantation in children. Library preparation (for TCRbeta) was performed with unique molecular identifiers. TCRdb recomputed calls from the PCR reads with MiXCR, one row per CDR3 protein. The sample lists around 700,000 distinct CDR3 sequences, around 13% occurring once. The material was PBMCs, obtained before TCRalphabeta/CD19-depleted stem cell transplant. Receptors were obtained from a girl aged 2-10 years with congenital amegakaryocytic thrombocytopenia, due to receive a stem cell transplant.

The chain uses TRBV7-9 and TRBJ1-5; D uncertain. Trimming took 5 bases from V and 1 from J, leaving 18 bases between them. Germline loops: CDR1 SEHNR, CDR2 FQNEAQ (reference sequence). CDR3 length: 17 residues. The CDR3 region has the DNA TGTGCCAGCAGCCTCGGCCCTGAACGGAGGAGCAATCAGCCCCAGCATTTT. Protein product: CASSLGPERRSNQPQHF.

This clonotype has a count of ten or more. CDR3 region: CASSFLAGEVDTQYF. CDR3 nucleotides: TGTGCCAGCAGTTTCCTAGCGGGAGAGGTGGATACGCAGTATTTT. This chain joins TRBV12-3 or TRBV12-4 and TRBJ2-3, with 10 bases aligning to TRBD2. The CDR3 runs 15 residues. With 3 bases clipped from V and 6 bases from J, the junction kept 6 bases outside the gene matches.

This clonotype appeared many times. This sequence joins TRBV7-9 and TRBJ2-3; no firm D call. The CDR3 spans 12 residues. V lost 4 bases, J lost 8 bases, and 10 bases lay in between. Germline V gene lookup returns CDR1 SEHNR and CDR2 FQNEAQ (reference sequence). The CDR3 region has the DNA TGTGCCAGCAGCTCCAGGTCGGGTACGCAGTATTTT. It yields the protein CASSSRSGTQYF.

This clonotype was picked up many times. This chain uses TRBV5-1 with TRBJ2-2; D is undetermined. CDR1 and CDR2 (germline): SGHRS, YFSETQ. With 6 bases removed from V and 4 bases from J, the gap between germline ends came to 10 bases. There are 13 residues in the CDR3. This chain's CDR3 is CASNGMPTGELFF. CDR3 sequence (DNA): TGCGCCAGCAATGGCATGCCCACCGGGGAGCTGTTTTTT.

This clonotype was found a few times. This chain uses TRBV20-1 with TRBJ2-1, with TRBD2 matching 8 bases. Germline V gives CDR1 DFQATT, CDR2 SNEGSKA (reference sequence). This CDR3 has 17 amino acids. After removal of 3 bases from V and 0 bases from J, the junction contained 10 bases not matched to a gene. The CDR3 nucleotides read TGCAGTGCTAGCGAGCGGGAGCCCGTACTCTCCTACAATGAGCAGTTCTTC. Encoded protein: CSASEREPVLSYNEQFF.

This clonotype was seen only a few times. This chain connects TRBV13 to TRBJ2-2, with TRBD2 identical over 11 bases. The CDR3 is made up of 16 amino acids. Germline CDR1 and CDR2: PRHDT and FYEKMQ (reference sequence). J gave up 3 bases and V 5 bases, and 5 bases lay outside the gene matches. CDR3 sequence: CASSPEGLADTGELFF. The CDR3 DNA is TGTGCCAGCAGCCCCGAGGGACTAGCGGACACCGGGGAGCTGTTTTTT.

This clonotype came up many times. The chain employs TRBV20-1 and TRBJ1-4, with no clear D. This CDR3 is built from 14 residues. Germline-derived CDR1 and CDR2 are DFQATT and SNEGSKA (reference sequence). The V end lost 0 bases, the J end lost 4 bases, and 9 bases lay between the germline ends. The CDR3 DNA is TGCAGTGCTAGAGAGCAGCCAATTAATGAAAAACTGTTTTTT. Its protein product is CSAREQPINEKLFF.

The chain uses TRBV19 and TRBJ2-1; 10 positions match TRBD2. CDR1 is LNHDA and CDR2 is SQIVND in the germline V gene (reference sequence). The length of the CDR3 is 15 residues. V lost 9 bases to trimming and J lost 2 bases; unmatched junction nucleotides: 7. For the CDR3, the DNA is TGTGCCAGCCAGATTACTAGCGGGACCTACAATGAGCAGTTCTTC. Amino acids: CASQITSGTYNEQFF. Full variable domain (missing parts from reference TRBV19 and TRBJ2-1): DGGITQSPKYLFRKEGQNVTLSCEQNLNHDAMYWYRQDPGQGLRLIYYSQIVNDFQKGDIAEGYSVSREKKESFPLTVTSAQKNPTAFYLCASQITSGTYNEQFFGPGTRLTVL.

This clonotype has at least ten counts. The genes are TRBV20-1 and TRBJ1-5, with 7 bases matching TRBD1. Unmatched junction bases numbered 7, after V lost 6 bases and J lost 2 bases. The V gene's germline CDR1 is DFQATT and CDR2 SNEGSKA (reference sequence). This CDR3 region has 14 residues. The CDR3 nucleotides are TGCAGTGCCACTCCCGGGACAGGCAATCAGCCCCAGCATTTT. Its translation is CSATPGTGNQPQHF.

In its sample, this clonotype was seen a few times. The chain carries TRBV20-1 and TRBJ2-5; D not certain. Trimming removed 3 bases at V and 4 bases at J, with 15 bases between. CDR3 size: 14 residues. Germline V gene data show CDR1 as DFQATT and CDR2 as SNEGSKA (reference sequence). The CDR3, as DNA: TGCAGTGCTAGGCTCCAGACGGCTGGAGAGACCCAGTACTTC. This gives the protein CSARLQTAGETQYF.

This clonotype has more than one count but fewer than ten. The chain has TRBV7-9 and TRBJ2-5; the match to TRBD2 covers 9 bases. The junction had 8 bases not matched to a gene; V was cut back by 6 bases and J by 0 bases. CDR3 length: 16 amino acids. From germline, CDR1 is SEHNR and CDR2 FQNEAQ (reference sequence). The CDR3 here is CASRPPSGKNQETQYF. DNA of the CDR3: TGTGCCAGCAGACCCCCTAGCGGGAAGAACCAAGAGACCCAGTACTTC.

This clonotype occurred many times. CDR3 protein: CASSTLRLAGATDTQYF. The CDR3 DNA reads TGTGCCAGCAGTACCCTTAGACTAGCGGGAGCCACAGATACGCAGTATTTT. The V gene is TRBV27, the J gene TRBJ2-3; 12 nucleotides match TRBD2. The length of the CDR3 is 17 residues. J gave up 2 bases and V 5 bases, and 8 bases lay outside the gene matches. In germline, CDR1 is MNHEY, CDR2 SMNVEV (reference sequence).

This clonotype has more than one count but fewer than ten. Here the CDR3 DNA reads TGCAGTGCCCGGACAGGGGGTGATGGCTACACCTTC. Translation gives CSARTGGDGYTF. This chain connects TRBV20-1 to TRBJ1-2, with 10 positions matching TRBD1. The V gene end was trimmed by 6 bases and the J gene end by 6 bases; junction bases not matched to a gene: 4. The germline V gene has CDR1 DFQATT and CDR2 SNEGSKA (reference sequence). The CDR3 sequence is 12 residues long.

V is TRBV20-1 and J is TRBJ2-7; 7 bases line up with TRBD1. Germline CDR1 is DFQATT and CDR2 is SNEGSKA (reference sequence). The J segment lost 3 bases and the V segment lost 3 bases, leaving 2 bases of the junction unmatched. There are 12 residues in the CDR3. In DNA, the CDR3 is TGCAGTGCTAGGGACAGGTACTACGAGCAGTACTTC. As protein: CSARDRYYEQYF.

This clonotype appeared many times. The chain joins TRBV20-1 to TRBJ2-1; maybe TRBD2 (5 bases). V was cut by 3 bases and J by 2 bases, with 8 bases left in between. CDR1 is DFQATT, CDR2 SNEGSKA, per germline (reference sequence). CDR3 length: 13 residues. This CDR3 is CSAREVTYNEQFF. CDR3 DNA sequence: TGCAGTGCTAGGGAGGTGACCTACAATGAGCAGTTCTTC.

This clonotype was seen ten or more times. The chain couples TRBV20-1 to TRBJ1-1; D is perhaps TRBD1 (6 bases). V was pared by 5 bases and J by 4 bases, with 11 bases between. Germline V gene sequence: CDR1 DFQATT, CDR2 SNEGSKA (reference sequence). CDR3 length: 12 residues. The CDR3 here is CSAERGGTEAFF. DNA of the CDR3: TGCAGTGCTGAAAGGGGGGGCACTGAAGCTTTCTTT.

This clonotype was recorded many times. The V gene is TRBV20-1, the J gene TRBJ2-3; D gene unclear. Germline loops: CDR1 DFQATT, CDR2 SNEGSKA (reference sequence). The CDR3 contains 13 residues. The V and J ends lost 6 bases and 6 bases respectively, with 16 bases between them. The DNA for the CDR3 is TGCAGTGCACCTAAGCCCGGGTCGGATACGCAGTATTTT. It translates to CSAPKPGSDTQYF.

This clonotype was counted a few times. The V call is TRBV5-1, the J call TRBJ2-7; 7 bases line up with TRBD1. The CDR3 is made up of 14 amino acids. J lost 2 bases, V lost 4 bases, and 6 bases had no gene match. Germline-derived CDR1 and CDR2 are SGHRS and YFSETQ. The CDR3 DNA is TGCGCCAGCAGCCAATGGACAGGAACCTACGAGCAGTACTTC. This codes for CASSQWTGTYEQYF.

This clonotype was counted at least ten times. The chain has TRBV15 and TRBJ2-5, with D tentatively TRBD1 (5 bases). Germline-derived CDR1 and CDR2 are LNHNV and YYDKDF (reference sequence). Trimming stripped 0 bases from V and 4 bases from J, with 12 bases between. The CDR3 runs to 15 residues. The CDR3 nucleotides read TGTGCCACCAGCAGAGATGCGGACATTGGAGAGACCCAGTACTTC. Translated: CATSRDADIGETQYF.

The chain uses TRBV11-2 and TRBJ2-2; 7 positions agree with TRBD2. J was trimmed by 4 bases and V by 1 base; bases with no gene match: 9. The CDR3 consists of 17 residues. Per germline, CDR1 SGHAT and CDR2 FQNNGV. The CDR3 spells CASSLGRGFQTTGELFF. The CDR3 region has the DNA TGTGCCAGCAGCTTAGGGCGGGGGTTTCAGACCACCGGGGAGCTGTTTTTT.

This clonotype turned up a few times. The V call is TRBV16, the J call TRBJ2-7, with D perhaps TRBD1 (6 bases). Trimming shortened V by 4 bases and J by 7 bases, and 17 bases separated the two germline ends. CDR1 KGHSY and CDR2 FQNENV come from the germline V gene. This CDR3 region has 14 residues. The CDR3 DNA reads as TGTGCCAGCAGCCGGGGACAAGGGCTGGGAGAGCAGTACTTC. Its translation is CASSRGQGLGEQYF. Full variable domain (outside the CDR3, taken from reference TRBV16 and TRBJ2-7): GEEVAQTPKHLVRGEGQKAKLYCAPIKGHSYVFWYQQVLKNEFKFLISFQNENVFDETGMPKERFSAKCLPNSPCSLEIQATKLEDSAVYFCASSRGQGLGEQYFGPGTRLTVT.